This T cell receptor beta chain derives from a study of long-term antiretroviral therapy in people with HIV. Study context: The earliest samples predate the 2015 immediate-ART recommendation by about a decade. Study-wide points: Blood dating 2004 to 2017 may reflect older ART regimens. Diversity rose after ART but stayed below transplant donor controls.

A remark on this clone: Its antigen is still unknown.

CDR3 size: 18 residues. The germline gives CDR1 MNHEY, CDR2 SMNVEV (reference sequence). J was trimmed by 3 bases and V by 0 bases; bases with no gene match: 8. The run of the v3.0 immunoSEQ assay was at survey level. The data were produced by immunoSEQ multiplex PCR, yet TCRdb's version contains in-frame clones alone and is incomplete. The data show over 8,500 clones, about 80% seen once. The source of this sequence is a man younger than 40 with HIV. This specimen was unsorted PBMCs, taken at the start of antiretroviral therapy, before treatment. This sequence joins TRBV27 and TRBJ1-6; the match to TRBD1 covers 7 bases. CDR3: CASSLSAGGTYYNSPLHF. CDR3 bases: TGTGCCAGCAGTTTATCGGCAGGGGGTACATACTATAATTCACCCCTCCACTTT.